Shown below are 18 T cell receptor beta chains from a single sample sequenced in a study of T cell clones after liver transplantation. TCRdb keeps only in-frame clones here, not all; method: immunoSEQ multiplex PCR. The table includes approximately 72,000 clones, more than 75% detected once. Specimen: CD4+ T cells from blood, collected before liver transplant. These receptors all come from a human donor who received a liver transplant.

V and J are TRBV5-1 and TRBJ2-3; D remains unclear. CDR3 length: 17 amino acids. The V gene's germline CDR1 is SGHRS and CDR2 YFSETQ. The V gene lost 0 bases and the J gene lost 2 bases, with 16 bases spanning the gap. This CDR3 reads CASSLAVKRPLTDTQYF. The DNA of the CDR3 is TGCGCCAGCAGCTTGGCGGTCAAACGACCCCTCACAGATACGCAGTATTTT.

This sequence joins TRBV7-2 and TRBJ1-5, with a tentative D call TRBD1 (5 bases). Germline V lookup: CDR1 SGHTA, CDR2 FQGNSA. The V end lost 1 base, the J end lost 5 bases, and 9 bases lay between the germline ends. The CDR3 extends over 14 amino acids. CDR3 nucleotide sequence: TGTGCCAGCAGCTTAGATGGCAGGGATCAGCCCCAGCATTTT. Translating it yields CASSLDGRDQPQHF.

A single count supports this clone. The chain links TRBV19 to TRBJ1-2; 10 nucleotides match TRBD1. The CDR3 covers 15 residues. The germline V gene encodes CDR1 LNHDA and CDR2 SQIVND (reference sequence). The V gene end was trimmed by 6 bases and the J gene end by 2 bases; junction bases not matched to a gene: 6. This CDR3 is CASRPPGQGNYGYTF. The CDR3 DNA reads TGTGCCAGTAGGCCGCCGGGACAGGGGAACTATGGCTACACCTTC. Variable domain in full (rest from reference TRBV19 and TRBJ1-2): DGGITQSPKYLFRKEGQNVTLSCEQNLNHDAMYWYRQDPGQGLRLIYYSQIVNDFQKGDIAEGYSVSREKKESFPLTVTSAQKNPTAFYLCASRPPGQGNYGYTFGSGTRLTVV.

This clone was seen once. The CDR3 DNA reads TGTGCCAGCAGCTTAGGACTAGCGGGAGGCGCAGATACGCAGTATTTT. Its translation: CASSLGLAGGADTQYF. The chain couples TRBV7-2 to TRBJ2-3, with 13 bases aligning to TRBD2. Germline CDR1 SGHTA, CDR2 FQGNSA. There are 16 residues in the CDR3. V dropped 1 base and J dropped 4; count of bases not matched to a gene: 2.

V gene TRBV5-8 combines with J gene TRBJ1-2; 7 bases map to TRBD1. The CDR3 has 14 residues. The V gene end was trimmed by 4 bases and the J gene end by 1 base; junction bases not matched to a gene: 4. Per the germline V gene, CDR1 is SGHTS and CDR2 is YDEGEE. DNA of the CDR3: TGTGCCAGCAGCCCGGACAGGTTTAACTATGGCTACACCTTC. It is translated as CASSPDRFNYGYTF.

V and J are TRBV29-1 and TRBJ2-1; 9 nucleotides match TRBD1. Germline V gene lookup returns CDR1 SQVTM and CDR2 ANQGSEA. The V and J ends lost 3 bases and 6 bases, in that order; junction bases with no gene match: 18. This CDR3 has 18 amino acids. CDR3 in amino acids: CSVDSLGAGTGNLNEQFF. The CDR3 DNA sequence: TGCAGCGTTGACAGCTTAGGGGCCGGGACAGGGAACCTCAATGAGCAGTTCTTC.

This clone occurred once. This CDR3 reads CSSRTSGRASYNEQFF. The DNA of the CDR3 is TGCAGCTCAAGGACTAGCGGGAGGGCCTCCTACAATGAGCAGTTCTTC. The chain links TRBV29-1 to TRBJ2-1, with 15 nucleotides matching TRBD2. Germline V gene data show CDR1 as SQVTM and CDR2 as ANQGSEA. Trimming cost V 8 bases and J 0 bases; bases outside gene matches: 5. CDR3 length: 16 amino acids.

The CDR3 loop is CASSAGLAEVGEQFF. DNA of the CDR3: TGCGCCAGCAGCGCGGGACTAGCGGAGGTAGGTGAGCAGTTCTTC. The chain carries TRBV5-1 and TRBJ2-1; 11 nucleotides align to TRBD2. Trimming removed 4 bases from V and 9 bases from J; junction bases left unmatched: 9. CDR3 size: 15 residues. Germline V gene data show CDR1 as SGHRS and CDR2 as YFSETQ.

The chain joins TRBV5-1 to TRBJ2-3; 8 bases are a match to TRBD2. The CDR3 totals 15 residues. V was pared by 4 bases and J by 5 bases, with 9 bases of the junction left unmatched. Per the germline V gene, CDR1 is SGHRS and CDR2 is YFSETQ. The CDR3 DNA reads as TGCGCCAGCAGCCAAGGGACTAGTTCTCAAGATACGCAGTATTTT. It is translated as CASSQGTSSQDTQYF. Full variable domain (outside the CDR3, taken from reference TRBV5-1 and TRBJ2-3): KAGVTQTPRYLIKTRGQQVTLSCSPISGHRSVSWYQQTPGQGLQFLFEYFSETQRNKGNFPGRFSGRQFSNSRSEMNVSTLELGDSALYLCASSQGTSSQDTQYFGPGTRLTVL.

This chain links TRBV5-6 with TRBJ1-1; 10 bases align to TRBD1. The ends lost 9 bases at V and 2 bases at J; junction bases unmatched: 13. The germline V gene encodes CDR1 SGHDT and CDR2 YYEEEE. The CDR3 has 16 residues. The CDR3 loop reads CATRTGTGDENTEAFF. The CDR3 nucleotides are TGTGCCACCCGGACCGGGACAGGGGATGAAAACACTGAAGCTTTCTTT.

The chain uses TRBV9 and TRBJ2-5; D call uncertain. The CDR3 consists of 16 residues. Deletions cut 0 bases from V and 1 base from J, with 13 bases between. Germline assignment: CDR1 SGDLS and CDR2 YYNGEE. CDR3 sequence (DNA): TGTGCCAGCAGCGTAGGAGTAGGGCTAGTCCAAGAGACCCAGTACTTC. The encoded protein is CASSVGVGLVQETQYF.

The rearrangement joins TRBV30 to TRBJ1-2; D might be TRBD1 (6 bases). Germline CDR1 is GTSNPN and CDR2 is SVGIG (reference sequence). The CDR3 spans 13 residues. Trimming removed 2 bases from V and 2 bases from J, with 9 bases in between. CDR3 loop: CAWSPQGNYGYTF. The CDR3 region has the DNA TGTGCCTGGAGTCCACAGGGAAACTATGGCTACACCTTC.

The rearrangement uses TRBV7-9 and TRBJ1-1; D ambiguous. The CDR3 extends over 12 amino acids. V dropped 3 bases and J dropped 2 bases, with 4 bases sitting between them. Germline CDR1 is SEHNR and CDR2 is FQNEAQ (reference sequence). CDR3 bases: TGTGCCAGCAGCTTCATAAACACTGAAGCTTTCTTT. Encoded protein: CASSFINTEAFF.

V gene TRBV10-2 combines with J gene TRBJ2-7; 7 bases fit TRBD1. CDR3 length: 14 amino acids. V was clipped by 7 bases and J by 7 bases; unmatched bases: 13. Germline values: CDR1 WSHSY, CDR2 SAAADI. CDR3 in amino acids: CASNPGGLGGEQYF. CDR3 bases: TGCGCCAGCAACCCAGGGGGATTGGGTGGGGAGCAGTACTTC.

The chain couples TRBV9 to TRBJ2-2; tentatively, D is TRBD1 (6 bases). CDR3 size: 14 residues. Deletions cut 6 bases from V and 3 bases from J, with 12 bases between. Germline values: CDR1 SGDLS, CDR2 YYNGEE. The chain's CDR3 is CASNRDGDTGELFF. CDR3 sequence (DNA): TGTGCCAGCAACAGGGACGGGGACACCGGGGAGCTGTTTTTT. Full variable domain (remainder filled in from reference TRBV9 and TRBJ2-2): DSGVTQTPKHLITATGQRVTLRCSPRSGDLSVYWYQQSLDQGLQFLIQYYNGEERAKGNILERFSAQQFPDLHSELNLSSLELGDSALYFCASNRDGDTGELFFGEGSRLTVL.

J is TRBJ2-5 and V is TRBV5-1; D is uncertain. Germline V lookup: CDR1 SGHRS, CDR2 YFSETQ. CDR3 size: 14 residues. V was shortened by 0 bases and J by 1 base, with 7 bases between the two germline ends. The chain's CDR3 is CASSLGFGQETQYF. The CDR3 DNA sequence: TGCGCCAGCAGCTTGGGCTTTGGCCAAGAGACCCAGTACTTC.

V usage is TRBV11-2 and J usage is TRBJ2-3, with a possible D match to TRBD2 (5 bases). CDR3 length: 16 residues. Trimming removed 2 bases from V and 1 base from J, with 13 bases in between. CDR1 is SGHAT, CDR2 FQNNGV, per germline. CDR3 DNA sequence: TGTGCCAGCAGCTTAAGGACTGCCCAAGGCACAGATACGCAGTATTTT. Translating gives CASSLRTAQGTDTQYF.

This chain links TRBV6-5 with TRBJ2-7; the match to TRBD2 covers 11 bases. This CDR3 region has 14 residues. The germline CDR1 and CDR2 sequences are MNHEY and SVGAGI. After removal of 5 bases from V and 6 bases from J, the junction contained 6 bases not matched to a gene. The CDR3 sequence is CASSPPGLAGEQYF. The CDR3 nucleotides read TGTGCCAGCAGTCCCCCTGGACTAGCGGGCGAGCAGTACTTC.